Listed here are 19 T cell receptor beta chains from one sample, sequenced in a study of OX40 agonist ivuxolimab in advanced cancers. The assay was immunoSEQ multiplex PCR, and TCRdb's table has in-frame clones only and misses some. The sample yields about 82,000 clones, around four fifths seen once. Sequenced material: CD4+ or CD8+ T cells sorted from blood, taken in a trial of the OX40 agonist ivuxolimab. These receptors were taken from an adult with an advanced solid tumor such as melanoma, head and neck, liver or kidney cancer.

This chain joins TRBV30 and TRBJ2-5; TRBD2 aligns across 9 bases. CDR3 length: 16 residues. In germline, CDR1 is GTSNPN, CDR2 SVGIG (reference sequence). Trimming took 1 base from V and 1 from J; bases not matched to a gene: 7. CDR3 loop: CAWSDRLAGIQETQYF. The CDR3 DNA follows: TGTGCCTGGAGTGACCGGCTAGCGGGGATCCAAGAGACCCAGTACTTC. The full variable domain, its missing parts supplied by reference TRBV30 and TRBJ2-5, is SQTIHQWPATLVQPVGSPLSLECTVEGTSNPNLYWYRQAAGRGLQLLFYSVGIGQISSEVPQNLSASRPQDRQFILSSKKLLLSDSGFYLCAWSDRLAGIQETQYFGPGTRLLVL.

J is TRBJ1-3 and V is TRBV7-8; TRBD1 might be the D (6 bases). The CDR3 loop spans 13 amino acids. The V end was cut by 3 bases, the J end by 4 bases, with 7 bases between. From germline, CDR1 is SGHVS and CDR2 FQNEAQ. CDR3 DNA: TGTGCCAGCAGCTTCCAGGGGGGAAACACCATATATTTT. Residues: CASSFQGGNTIYF.

The DNA of the CDR3 is TGTGCCTGGAGTGTTGGGGGGACGAACTATGGCTACACCTTC. Translation: CAWSVGGTNYGYTF. V and J are TRBV30 and TRBJ1-2, with D perhaps matching TRBD1 (5 bases). V lost 0 bases and J lost 2, with 10 bases in between. The germline V gene has CDR1 GTSNPN and CDR2 SVGIG (reference sequence). The CDR3 loop spans 14 amino acids.

The rearrangement links TRBV19 to TRBJ1-1; possible D gene TRBD1, 6 bases. V lost 8 bases and J 6 bases, leaving 13 bases between the germline ends. CDR1 LNHDA and CDR2 SQIVND come from the germline V gene (reference sequence). This CDR3 comprises 12 residues. DNA of the CDR3: TGTGCCAGTGTGACTACAGGGTCTGAAGCTTTCTTT. Residues: CASVTTGSEAFF.

This sequence joins TRBV5-5 and TRBJ2-3; D is uncertain. Germline values: CDR1 SGHKS, CDR2 YYEKEE (reference sequence). V was clipped by 3 bases and J by 7 bases, with 9 bases between them. This CDR3 comprises 12 residues. The CDR3 region is CASSSEQYTQYF. The CDR3 DNA follows: TGTGCCAGCAGCTCGGAACAGTATACGCAGTATTTT.

The V and J genes are TRBV11-2 and TRBJ1-6; no firm D call. V was trimmed by 1 base and J by 7 bases, leaving 8 bases between them. CDR1 is SGHAT, CDR2 FQNNGV, per germline. CDR3 length: 14 residues. CDR3: CASSLGYGNSPLHF. As DNA, the CDR3 is TGTGCCAGCAGCTTAGGGTATGGAAATTCACCCCTCCACTTT.

The chain joins TRBV11-2 to TRBJ2-1, with unresolved D. The germline V and J ends were trimmed by 5 bases and 6 bases, with 17 bases remaining between them. CDR3 length equals 15 residues. CDR1 is SGHAT and CDR2 is FQNNGV in the germline V gene. The CDR3 protein is CASSPPGMYGNEQFF. For the CDR3, the DNA is TGTGCCAGCAGCCCCCCCGGTATGTACGGCAATGAGCAGTTCTTC. Full variable domain (outside the CDR3, taken from reference TRBV11-2 and TRBJ2-1): EAGVAQSPRYKIIEKRQSVAFWCNPISGHATLYWYQQILGQGPKLLIQFQNNGVVDDSQLPKDRFSAERLKGVDSTLKIQPAKLEDSAVYLCASSPPGMYGNEQFFGPGTRLTVL.

This chain links TRBV18 with TRBJ2-1; 9 bases align to TRBD2. The J segment lost 6 bases and the V segment lost 3 bases, leaving 6 bases of the junction unmatched. The germline V gene has CDR1 KGHSH and CDR2 LQKENI. This CDR3 has 15 amino acids. The CDR3 region has the DNA TGTGCCAGCTCACCCCCGGGACTAGCACCCAATGAGCAGTTCTTC. This sequence encodes CASSPPGLAPNEQFF. Complete variable domain (other parts from reference TRBV18 and TRBJ2-1): NAGVMQNPRHLVRRRGQEARLRCSPMKGHSHVYWYRQLPEEGLKFMVYLQKENIIDESGMPKERFSAEFPKEGPSILRIQQVVRGDSAAYFCASSPPGLAPNEQFFGPGTRLTVL.

The chain uses TRBV27 and TRBJ2-1, with a possible D match to TRBD1 (5 bases). The germline gives CDR1 MNHEY, CDR2 SMNVEV (reference sequence). Deletions cut 6 bases from V and 6 bases from J, with 18 bases between. This CDR3 is built from 15 residues. CDR3 DNA: TGTGCCAGCAGATCTTTTGGGGCCGACCTCAATGAGCAGTTCTTC. Its protein is CASRSFGADLNEQFF.

The V call is TRBV30, the J call TRBJ2-3; D gene uncertain. V dropped 3 bases and J dropped 1 base, with 14 bases sitting between them. Germline-derived CDR1 and CDR2 are GTSNPN and SVGIG (reference sequence). This CDR3 spans 15 amino acids. In nucleotides, the CDR3 is TGTGCCTGGAGCAAGATGGACGGGCGCACAGATACGCAGTATTTT. Amino acid sequence: CAWSKMDGRTDTQYF.

This clone rates as medium-sized. The chain employs TRBV27 and TRBJ2-1, with TRBD1 identical over 10 bases. Germline CDR1 and CDR2: MNHEY and SMNVEV (reference sequence). J gave up 8 bases and V 1 base, and 14 bases lay outside the gene matches. The CDR3 spans 18 residues. Written as DNA, the CDR3 is TGTGCCAGCAGTTTATACGGGTTTGGGACAGGGGACGAGTATGAGCAGTTCTTC. Translated, it gives CASSLYGFGTGDEYEQFF.

V usage is TRBV5-1 and J usage is TRBJ2-3; D unresolved. Germline V gene lookup returns CDR1 SGHRS and CDR2 YFSETQ. This CDR3 is built from 14 residues. The V end lost 0 bases, the J end lost 2 bases, and 7 bases lay between the germline ends. The CDR3 sequence: CASSLGSVTDTQYF. As DNA, the CDR3 is TGCGCCAGCAGCTTGGGGTCAGTCACAGATACGCAGTATTTT. The complete variable domain, with remaining parts taken from reference TRBV5-1 and TRBJ2-3, reads KAGVTQTPRYLIKTRGQQVTLSCSPISGHRSVSWYQQTPGQGLQFLFEYFSETQRNKGNFPGRFSGRQFSNSRSEMNVSTLELGDSALYLCASSLGSVTDTQYFGPGTRLTVL.

The rearrangement joins TRBV7-9 to TRBJ2-1, with D possibly TRBD1 on 6 matching bases. The V gene lost 5 bases and the J gene lost 2 bases, with 13 bases spanning the gap. The germline V gene encodes CDR1 SEHNR and CDR2 FQNEAQ (reference sequence). The CDR3 contains 15 residues. CDR3 nucleotides: TGTGCCAGCAGCCTCAGGGGTACCCCCTACAATGAGCAGTTCTTC. This codes for CASSLRGTPYNEQFF.

This clone came up a few times. This chain's CDR3 is CAWKGTNGGEKLFF. CDR3 sequence (DNA): TGTGCCTGGAAGGGGACAAACGGCGGTGAAAAACTGTTTTTT. The genes are TRBV30 and TRBJ1-4; D may be TRBD1 (6 bases). Germline V gives CDR1 GTSNPN, CDR2 SVGIG (reference sequence). The CDR3 sequence is 14 residues long. V was trimmed by 4 bases and J by 7 bases, leaving 16 bases between them.

The chain links TRBV5-4 to TRBJ2-7; D uncertain. V shed 0 bases and J shed 2 bases, with 6 bases lying between them. Germline CDR1 reads SGHNT; CDR2 reads YYREEE (reference sequence). This CDR3 has 13 residues. The DNA for the CDR3 is TGTGCCAGCAGCTTGGCGCGTACCTACGAGCAGTACTTC. Protein: CASSLARTYEQYF.

This chain joins TRBV14 and TRBJ2-5; 7 positions match TRBD1. Near its end, the DNA agrees better with TRBJ2-7, so the J call may be wrong. The CDR3 covers 14 residues. From germline, CDR1 is SGHDN and CDR2 FVKESK. The CDR3 here is CASSIGTATYEQYF. The CDR3 DNA sequence: TGTGCCAGCAGCATCGGGACAGCCACCTACGAGCAGTACTTC.

The genes are TRBV7-9 and TRBJ2-3; D perhaps matches TRBD2 (6 bases). Trimming pared 5 bases from V and 6 bases from J, leaving 9 bases between. Germline CDR1 and CDR2: SEHNR and FQNEAQ (reference sequence). The CDR3 loop spans 12 amino acids. CDR3 amino acids: CASSPREDTQYF. Here the CDR3 DNA reads TGTGCCAGCAGCCCTCGGGAGGATACGCAGTATTTT.

This clone has a handful of counts. The rearrangement uses TRBV7-2 and TRBJ1-2; 10 nucleotides match TRBD1. J was trimmed by 6 bases and V by 4 bases; bases with no gene match: 8. The length of the CDR3 is 15 residues. Germline CDR1 SGHTA, CDR2 FQGNSA. CDR3 DNA: TGTGCCAGCAGCTCCACGGGACAGGGGTATGATGGCTACACCTTC. This translates into CASSSTGQGYDGYTF.

The V and J genes are TRBV4-2 and TRBJ2-6; D remains unclear. The CDR3 totals 18 residues. Germline V gives CDR1 LGHNA, CDR2 YNFKEQ. The ends were cut back, 1 base at V and 1 base at J, with 14 bases in the middle. The CDR3 DNA reads TGTGCCAGCAGCCAAGTCGGAAGGGTAGTATCTGGGGCCAACGTCCTGACTTTC. Amino acids: CASSQVGRVVSGANVLTF.